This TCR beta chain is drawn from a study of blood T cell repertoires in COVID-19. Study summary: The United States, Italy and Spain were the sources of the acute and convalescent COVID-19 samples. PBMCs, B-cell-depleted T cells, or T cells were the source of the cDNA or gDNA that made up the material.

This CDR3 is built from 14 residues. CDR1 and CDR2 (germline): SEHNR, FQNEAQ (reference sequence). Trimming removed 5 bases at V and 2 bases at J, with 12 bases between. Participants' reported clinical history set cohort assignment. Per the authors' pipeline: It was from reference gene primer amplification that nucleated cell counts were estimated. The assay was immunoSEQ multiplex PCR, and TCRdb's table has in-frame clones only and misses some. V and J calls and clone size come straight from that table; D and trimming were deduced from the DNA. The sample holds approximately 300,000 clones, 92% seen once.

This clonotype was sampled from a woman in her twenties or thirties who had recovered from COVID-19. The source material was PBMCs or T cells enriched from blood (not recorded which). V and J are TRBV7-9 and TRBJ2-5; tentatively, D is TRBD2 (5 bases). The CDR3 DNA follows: TGTGCCAGCAGCCTACCGGGGATACAAGAGACCCAGTACTTC. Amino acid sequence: CASSLPGIQETQYF.